A single T cell receptor beta chain is shown here with its context. Antigen: not known. The donors were members of the validation cohort, which comprised around 110 subjects and was separate from the first cohort of more than 500 subjects. The data were produced by immunoSEQ multiplex PCR, yet TCRdb's version contains in-frame clones alone and is incomplete. In the table there are under 200,000 clones, roughly 80% of which are singletons. The sample belongs to a study of cytomegalovirus exposure and HLA in healthy donors. Study conclusions and caveats: Subsequent analysis showed first-cohort TCR clusters tending to co-occur in 120 or so validation repertoires. Reports described diagnosis of cytomegalovirus status by the classifier as highly specific and sensitive. Across donors, most TCRs were seen rarely, yet some public ones were widespread.

Sequencing was performed on PBMCs. The clonotype originates from a man aged 18-30 years in good health and CMV-seropositive.

This chain's CDR3 is CASSLGGLGLSDEQFF. The CDR3 bases are TGTGCCAGCAGCTTAGGCGGGCTAGGGTTAAGCGATGAGCAGTTCTTC. The chain uses TRBV11-3 and TRBJ2-1, with TRBD2 as a possible D gene (5 bases). Trimming shortened V by 1 base and J by 8 bases, and 18 bases separated the two germline ends. The CDR3 has 16 amino acids. Germline V gives CDR1 SGHNT, CDR2 YENEEA.